A few counts support the clone carrying this T cell receptor beta chain. As yet, its antigen is unknown. The sample is drawn from a study of beta chain features in type 1 diabetes. The sequenced template was cDNA made from the entire isolated RNA. Profiling relied on immunoSEQ multiplex PCR, and the TCRdb table lists in-frame clones only, not all of them. The sample yields some 230,000 clones, over 7.5% seen once. General study results and limits: Relative to healthy donors, patients appeared to have naive, central memory and Treg TCRB repertoires that were more similar.

The V end was cut by 5 bases, the J end by 6 bases, with 10 bases between. This CDR3 contains 13 residues. The V gene's germline CDR1 is SNHLY and CDR2 FYNNEI. Every sorted population was more than 95% pure. The chain links TRBV2 to TRBJ1-4; no firm D call. The receptor was isolated from a woman younger than 35 in good health. The sample taken for sequencing was naive CD4+ T cells from blood. CDR3 nucleotide sequence: TGTGCCAGCAGTCAAAACAGCCATGAAAAACTGTTTTTT. Protein: CASSQNSHEKLFF.